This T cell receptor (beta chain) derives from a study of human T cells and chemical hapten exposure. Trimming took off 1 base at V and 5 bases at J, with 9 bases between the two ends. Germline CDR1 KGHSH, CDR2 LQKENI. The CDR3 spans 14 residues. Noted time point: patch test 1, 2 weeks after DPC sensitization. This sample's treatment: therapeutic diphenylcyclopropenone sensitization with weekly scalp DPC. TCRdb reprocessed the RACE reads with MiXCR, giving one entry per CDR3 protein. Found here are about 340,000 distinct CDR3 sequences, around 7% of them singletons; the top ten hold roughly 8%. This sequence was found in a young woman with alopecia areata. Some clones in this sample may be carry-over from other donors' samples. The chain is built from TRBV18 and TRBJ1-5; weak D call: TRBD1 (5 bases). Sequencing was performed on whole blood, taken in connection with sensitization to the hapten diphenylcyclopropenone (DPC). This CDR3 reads CASSPRRGDQPQHF. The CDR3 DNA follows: TGTGCCAGCTCACCACGACGGGGGGATCAGCCCCAGCATTTT.